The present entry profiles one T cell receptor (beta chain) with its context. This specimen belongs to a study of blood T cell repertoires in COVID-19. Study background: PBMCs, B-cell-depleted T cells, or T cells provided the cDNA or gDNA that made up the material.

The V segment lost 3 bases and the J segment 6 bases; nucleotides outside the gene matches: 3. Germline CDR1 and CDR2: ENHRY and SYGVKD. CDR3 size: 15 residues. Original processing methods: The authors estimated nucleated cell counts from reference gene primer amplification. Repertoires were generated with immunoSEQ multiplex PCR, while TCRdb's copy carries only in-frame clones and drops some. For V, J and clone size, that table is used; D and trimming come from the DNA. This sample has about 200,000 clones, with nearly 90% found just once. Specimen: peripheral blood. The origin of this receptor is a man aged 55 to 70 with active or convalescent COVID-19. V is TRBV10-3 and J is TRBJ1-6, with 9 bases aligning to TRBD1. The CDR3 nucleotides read TGTGCCATCAGTGATACAGGGGGCTTTAATTCACCCCTCCACTTT. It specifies CAISDTGGFNSPLHF.